This T cell receptor beta chain was obtained from a study of blood T cell repertoires in COVID-19. Method: immunoSEQ multiplex PCR; TCRdb's copy keeps in-frame clones and lacks some. Of about 170,000 clones listed, approximately 82% were seen once; the top ten hold 3.6%. The germline CDR1 and CDR2 sequences are LNHDA and SQIVND (reference sequence). CDR3 size: 14 residues. Trimming at V came to 5 bases and at J to 3 bases, leaving 5 bases not matched to a gene. Those enrolled, adults aged roughly 18 to 90 years, came from fewer than 25 US areas. Participants' own reports of clinical history determined their cohort assignment.

The J gene is TRBJ2-7, the V gene TRBV19; TRBD1 matches at 9 bases. The sequenced material came from PBMCs or T cells enriched from blood (not recorded which). This sequence originates from a woman in her forties or fifties in a cohort exposed to, infected with or recovered from COVID-19 (not recorded which). As DNA, the CDR3 is TGTGCCAGTAGTGTACAGGGGGCTATCTACGAGCAGTACTTC. Protein product: CASSVQGAIYEQYF.